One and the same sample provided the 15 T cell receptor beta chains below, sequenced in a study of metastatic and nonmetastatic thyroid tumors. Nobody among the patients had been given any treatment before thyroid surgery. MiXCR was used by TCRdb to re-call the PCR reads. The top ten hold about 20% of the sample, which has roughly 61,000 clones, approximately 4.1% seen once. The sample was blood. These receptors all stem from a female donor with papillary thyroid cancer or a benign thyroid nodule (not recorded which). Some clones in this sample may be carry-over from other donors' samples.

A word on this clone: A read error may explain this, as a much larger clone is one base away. The CDR3 is CASADKTQYF. CDR3 coding DNA: TGTGCCAGCGCGGATAAGACCCAGTACTTC. This chain joins TRBV14 and TRBJ2-5, with unresolved D. The CDR3 is 10 residues long. Germline CDR1 and CDR2: SGHDN and FVKESK. V was shortened by 8 bases and J by 6 bases, with 7 bases between the two germline ends.

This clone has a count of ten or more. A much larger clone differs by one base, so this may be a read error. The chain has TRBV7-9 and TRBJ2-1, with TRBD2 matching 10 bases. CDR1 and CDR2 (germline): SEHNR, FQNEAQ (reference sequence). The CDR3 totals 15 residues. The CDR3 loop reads CASTKGLAENNEQLF. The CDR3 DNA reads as TGTGCCAGCACCAAAGGACTAGCGGAAAACAATGAGCAGCTCTTC.

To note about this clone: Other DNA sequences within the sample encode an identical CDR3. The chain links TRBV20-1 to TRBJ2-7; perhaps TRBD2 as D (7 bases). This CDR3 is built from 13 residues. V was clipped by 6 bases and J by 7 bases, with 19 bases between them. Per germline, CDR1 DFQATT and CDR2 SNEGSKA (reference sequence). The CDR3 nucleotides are TGCAGTGCACCAAGGGGGGGGCCCCCAGAGCAGTACTTC. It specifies CSAPRGGPPEQYF.

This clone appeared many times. The DNA of the CDR3 is TGTGCCAGCAGCCTTCAGCGAGGAGCTGAAGCTTTCTTT. Translated: CASSLQRGAEAFF. The V gene is TRBV7-2, the J gene TRBJ1-1; D is uncertain. CDR1 and CDR2 (germline): SGHTA, FQGNSA. V was trimmed by 5 bases and J by 6 bases, leaving 13 bases between them. This CDR3 is 13 amino acids long.

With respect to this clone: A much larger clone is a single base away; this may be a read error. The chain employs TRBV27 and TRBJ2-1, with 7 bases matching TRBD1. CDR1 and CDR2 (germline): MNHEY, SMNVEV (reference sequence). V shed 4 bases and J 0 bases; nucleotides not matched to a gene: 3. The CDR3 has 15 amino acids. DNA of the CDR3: TGTGCCAGCAGTTCCGGGACAGTCTCCTACAATGAGCAGTTCTTC. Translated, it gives CASSSGTVSYNEQFF.

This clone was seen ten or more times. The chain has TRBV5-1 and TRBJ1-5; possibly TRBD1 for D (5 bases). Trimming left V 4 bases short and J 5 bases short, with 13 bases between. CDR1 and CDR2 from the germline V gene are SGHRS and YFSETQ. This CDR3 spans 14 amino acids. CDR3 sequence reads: CASSPGTADQPQHF. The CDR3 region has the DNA TGCGCCAGCAGCCCCGGGACGGCGGATCAGCCCCAGCATTTT.

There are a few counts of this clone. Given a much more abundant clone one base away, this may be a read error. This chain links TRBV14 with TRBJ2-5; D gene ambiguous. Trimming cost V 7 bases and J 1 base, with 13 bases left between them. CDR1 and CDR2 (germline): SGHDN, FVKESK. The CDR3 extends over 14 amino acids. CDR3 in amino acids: CASIPLGIQETQYF. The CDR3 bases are TGTGCCAGCATCCCCCTGGGTATCCAAGAGACCCAGTACTTC.

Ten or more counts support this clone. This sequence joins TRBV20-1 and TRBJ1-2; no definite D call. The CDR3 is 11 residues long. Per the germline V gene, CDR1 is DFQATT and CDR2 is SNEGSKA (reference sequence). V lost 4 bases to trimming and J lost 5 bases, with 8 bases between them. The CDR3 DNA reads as TGCAGTGCTACATTCAAGTATGGCTACACCTTC. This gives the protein CSATFKYGYTF.

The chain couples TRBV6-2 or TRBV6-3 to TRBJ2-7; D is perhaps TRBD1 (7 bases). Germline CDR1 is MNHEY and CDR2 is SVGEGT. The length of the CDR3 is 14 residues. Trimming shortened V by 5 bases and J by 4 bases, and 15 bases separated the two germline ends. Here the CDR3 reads CASSVEQGGYEQYF. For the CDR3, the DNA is TGTGCCAGCAGTGTGGAGCAGGGGGGATACGAGCAGTACTTC.

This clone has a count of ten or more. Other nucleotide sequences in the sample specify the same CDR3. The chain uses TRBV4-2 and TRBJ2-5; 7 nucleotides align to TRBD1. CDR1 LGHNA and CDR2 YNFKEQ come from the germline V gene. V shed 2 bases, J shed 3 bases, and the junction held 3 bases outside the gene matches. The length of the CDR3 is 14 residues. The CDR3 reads CASSQLTGKETQYF. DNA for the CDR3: TGTGCCAGCAGCCAACTGACAGGGAAAGAGACCCAGTACTTC.

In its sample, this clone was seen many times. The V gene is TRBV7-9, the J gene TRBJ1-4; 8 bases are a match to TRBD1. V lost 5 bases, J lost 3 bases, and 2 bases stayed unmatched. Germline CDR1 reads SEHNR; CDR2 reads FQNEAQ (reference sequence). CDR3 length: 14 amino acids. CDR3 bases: TGTGCCAGCAGCCAGGGGGCAGCTAATGAAAAACTGTTTTTT. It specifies CASSQGAANEKLFF.

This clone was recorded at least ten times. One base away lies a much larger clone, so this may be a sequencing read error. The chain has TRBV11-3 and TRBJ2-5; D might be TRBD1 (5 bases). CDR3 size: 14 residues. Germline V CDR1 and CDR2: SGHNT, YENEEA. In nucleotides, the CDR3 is TGTGCCGGCAGCTTAACCCAGGGTGAAGAGACCCAGTACTTC. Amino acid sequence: CAGSLTQGEETQYF.

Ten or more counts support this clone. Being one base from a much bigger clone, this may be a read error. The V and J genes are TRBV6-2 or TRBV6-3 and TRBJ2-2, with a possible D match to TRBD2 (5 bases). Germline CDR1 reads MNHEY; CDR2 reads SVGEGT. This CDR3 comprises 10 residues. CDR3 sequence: CASRDGELLF. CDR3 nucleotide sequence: TGTGCCAGCAGGGACGGGGAGTTGCTTTTT.

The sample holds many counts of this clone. In DNA form, the CDR3 reads TGTGCCTGGAGTCCCGGGACAGGGGGCTCGGGGGCTGAAGCTTTCTTT. Protein sequence: CAWSPGTGGSGAEAFF. This rearrangement joins TRBV30 to TRBJ1-1, with 12 nucleotides matching TRBD1. The V gene's germline CDR1 is GTSNPN and CDR2 SVGIG (reference sequence). Trimming at V came to 2 bases and at J to 6 bases, leaving 10 bases not matched to a gene. This CDR3 is 16 amino acids long.

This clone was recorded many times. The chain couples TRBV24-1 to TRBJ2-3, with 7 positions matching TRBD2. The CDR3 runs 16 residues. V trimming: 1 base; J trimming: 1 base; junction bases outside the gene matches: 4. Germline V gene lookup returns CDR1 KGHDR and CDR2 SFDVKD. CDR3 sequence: CATSDFSGIGTDTQYF. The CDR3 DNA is TGTGCCACCAGTGATTTCAGCGGGATCGGCACAGATACGCAGTATTTT.